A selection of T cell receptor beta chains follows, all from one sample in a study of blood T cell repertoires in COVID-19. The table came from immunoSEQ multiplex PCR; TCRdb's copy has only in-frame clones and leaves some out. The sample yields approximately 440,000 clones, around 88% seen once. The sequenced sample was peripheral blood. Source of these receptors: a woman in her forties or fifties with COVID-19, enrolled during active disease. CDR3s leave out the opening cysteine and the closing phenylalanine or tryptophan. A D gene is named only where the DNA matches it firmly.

CDR3 protein: ASSQDQGAGEKLF
V gene: TRBV18
D gene: TRBD1
J gene: TRBJ1-4

CDR3 protein: ASSPQGLPTEAF
V gene: TRBV2
D gene: TRBD1
J gene: TRBJ1-1

CDR3 protein: ATSALAGADNEQF
V gene: TRBV24-1
D gene: TRBD2
J gene: TRBJ2-1

CDR3 protein: ASSFRDLAF
V gene: TRBV7-8
D gene: .
J gene: TRBJ1-1

CDR3 protein: ASSYRTGHQPQH
V gene: TRBV6-5
D gene: TRBD1
J gene: TRBJ1-5

CDR3 protein: ATLSSYNEQF
V gene: TRBV15
D gene: .
J gene: TRBJ2-1

CDR3 protein: ASSLDRGEAF
V gene: TRBV12-3/TRBV12-4
D gene: TRBD1
J gene: TRBJ1-1

CDR3 protein: ASSEPARRRAF
V gene: TRBV2
D gene: .
J gene: TRBJ1-1

CDR3 protein: ASSQRLQGKETQY
V gene: TRBV3-1/TRBV3-2
D gene: .
J gene: TRBJ2-5

CDR3 protein: ASSLDGNEQF
V gene: TRBV5-4
D gene: .
J gene: TRBJ2-1

CDR3 protein: ASTQAGGWGANVLT
V gene: TRBV19
D gene: TRBD2
J gene: TRBJ2-6

CDR3 protein: ASSSLGGDSYEQY
V gene: TRBV27
D gene: .
J gene: TRBJ2-7

CDR3 protein: ASSPQGTGELF
V gene: TRBV18
D gene: .
J gene: TRBJ2-2

CDR3 protein: ASSIDLETGYGYT
V gene: TRBV19
D gene: .
J gene: TRBJ1-2

CDR3 protein: ASQQRTATYSNQPQH
V gene: TRBV19
D gene: .
J gene: TRBJ1-5

CDR3 protein: ASSQRDREDAPLH
V gene: TRBV7-6
D gene: TRBD1
J gene: TRBJ1-6

CDR3 protein: ASSLRDRVFDEQY
V gene: TRBV7-6
D gene: TRBD1
J gene: TRBJ2-7

CDR3 protein: AWSAQGYEQY
V gene: TRBV30
D gene: .
J gene: TRBJ2-7

CDR3 protein: ASGRQISRNTGELF
V gene: TRBV9
D gene: .
J gene: TRBJ2-2

CDR3 protein: ASLGALNTEAF
V gene: TRBV10-2
D gene: .
J gene: TRBJ1-1

CDR3 protein: ASSFGRGVSDTQY
V gene: TRBV7-9
D gene: .
J gene: TRBJ2-3

CDR3 protein: ASGDRLYEQY
V gene: TRBV6-5
D gene: .
J gene: TRBJ2-7

CDR3 protein: ASSLSQGLTEAF
V gene: TRBV5-1
D gene: .
J gene: TRBJ1-1

CDR3 protein: ASSPVRTSNEKLF
V gene: TRBV3-1/TRBV3-2
D gene: .
J gene: TRBJ1-4

CDR3 protein: ASSLGTSGAPQQF
V gene: TRBV13
D gene: TRBD2
J gene: TRBJ2-1

CDR3 protein: ATWTGGTEAF
V gene: TRBV27
D gene: TRBD1
J gene: TRBJ1-1

CDR3 protein: ASSLVGGTNQPQH
V gene: TRBV5-1
D gene: .
J gene: TRBJ1-5